The 24 T cell receptor beta chains listed next were all sequenced from one sample in a study of CD8 T cells in ankylosing spondylitis. TCRdb processed the 5' RACE reads anew with MiXCR; each CDR3 protein has one entry. Among some 70,000 distinct CDR3 sequences listed, about 5% were seen once. The source material was blood, either unsorted or a sorted T cell fraction (not recorded which). These receptors were obtained from a male donor with ankylosing spondylitis or in good health (not recorded which).

This clonotype has a count of ten or more. The genes are TRBV4-1 and TRBJ2-7; D is perhaps TRBD2 (5 bases). CDR1 is MGHRA, CDR2 YSYEKL, per germline. Trimming cost V 2 bases and J 2 bases, with 10 bases left between them. The CDR3 is 14 amino acids. The CDR3 loop is CASSQREGTYEQYF. CDR3 sequence (DNA): TGCGCCAGCAGCCAACGCGAGGGAACCTACGAGCAGTACTTC.

This clonotype was counted at least ten times. The V gene is TRBV5-1, the J gene TRBJ2-7; 12 bases are a match to TRBD2. Losses at the gene ends were 4 bases for V and 0 bases for J; bases not matched to a gene: 2. Germline lookup yields CDR1 SGHRS and CDR2 YFSETQ. The CDR3 sequence is 15 residues long. The CDR3, as DNA: TGCGCCAGCAGCAGGACTAGCGGGGACTCCTACGAGCAGTACTTC. Translating gives CASSRTSGDSYEQYF. The full variable domain, rest sourced from reference TRBV5-1 and TRBJ2-7, is KAGVTQTPRYLIKTRGQQVTLSCSPISGHRSVSWYQQTPGQGLQFLFEYFSETQRNKGNFPGRFSGRQFSNSRSEMNVSTLELGDSALYLCASSRTSGDSYEQYFGPGTRLTVT.

This clonotype was recorded at least ten times. The chain is built from TRBV3-1 and TRBJ1-2; D may be TRBD1 (6 bases). Germline V lookup: CDR1 LGHDT, CDR2 YNNKEL (reference sequence). The CDR3 totals 15 residues. V gave up 1 base and J gave up 8 bases, with 17 bases separating them. This chain's CDR3 is CASSQATGASGGYTF. The CDR3 DNA is TGTGCCAGCAGCCAAGCGACGGGGGCGTCGGGCGGCTACACCTTC.

This clonotype was detected many times. This chain joins TRBV7-2 and TRBJ1-3; perhaps TRBD1 as D (6 bases). Trimming stripped 5 bases from V and 3 bases from J, with 11 bases between. Germline V gives CDR1 SGHTA, CDR2 FQGNSA. This CDR3 is 14 amino acids long. CDR3 amino acids: CASSALDSGNTIYF. The DNA of the CDR3 is TGTGCCAGCAGCGCCTTGGACAGTGGAAACACCATATATTTT.

In its sample, this clonotype was seen many times. The J gene is TRBJ2-7, the V gene TRBV18; no definite D call. Germline V gives CDR1 KGHSH, CDR2 LQKENI. CDR3 size: 14 residues. V was trimmed by 0 bases and J by 3 bases, leaving 9 bases between them. CDR3 sequence (DNA): TGTGCCAGCTCACCACCGTCGGTGGACTACGAGCAGTACTTC. Its protein product is CASSPPSVDYEQYF.

Of note for this clonotype: A read error may produce the germline difference seen at one junction end. The V gene is TRBV5-1, the J gene TRBJ1-1; D may be TRBD1 (5 bases). The CDR3 is 13 residues long. Looked up from germline, CDR1 is SGHRS and CDR2 is YFSETQ. The CDR3 protein is CTSSQTENTGAFF. CDR3 in DNA: TGCACCAGCAGCCAGACAGAGAACACTGGAGCTTTCTTT. Filled out from reference TRBV5-1 and TRBJ1-1, the complete variable domain reads KAGVTQTPRYLIKTRGQQVTLSCSPISGHRSVSWYQQTPGQGLQFLFEYFSETQRNKGNFPGRFSGRQFSNSRSEMNVSTLELGDSALYLCTSSQTENTGAFFGQGTRLTVV.

This clonotype was recorded at least ten times. V is TRBV12-5 and J is TRBJ2-1, with 7 bases matching TRBD2. CDR3 length: 12 residues. The germline gives CDR1 LGHNT, CDR2 FRNRAP. The CDR3 loop is CAVAGEYNEQFF. DNA for the CDR3: TGTGCCGTGGCGGGGGAATACAATGAGCAGTTCTTC.

This clonotype was seen ten or more times. The J gene is TRBJ2-2, the V gene TRBV29-1; D perhaps matches TRBD2 (5 bases). V lost 6 bases and J lost 4, with 12 bases in between. CDR3 length equals 13 residues. CDR1 SQVTM and CDR2 ANQGSEA come from the germline V gene. CDR3 DNA sequence: TGCAGCGTCGCCTTTACTAGCACCGGGGAGCTGTTTTTT. This translates into CSVAFTSTGELFF.

This clonotype was observed many times. The V gene is TRBV30, the J gene TRBJ2-7, with 8 bases fitting TRBD1. The CDR3 contains 15 residues. Germline V gives CDR1 GTSNPN, CDR2 SVGIG (reference sequence). With V trimmed by 1 base and J by 2 bases, 7 bases remained unmatched. The CDR3 here is CAWSAPDRAPYEQYF. The CDR3 nucleotides are TGTGCCTGGAGTGCCCCGGACAGGGCTCCCTACGAGCAGTACTTC.

This clonotype was seen many times. The chain recombines TRBV28 with TRBJ1-5; D is undetermined. The CDR3 spans 12 residues. Germline loops: CDR1 MDHEN, CDR2 SYDVKM. Trimming removed 5 bases at V and 9 bases at J, with 11 bases between. The CDR3: CASSPPRGPQHF. The CDR3 DNA reads as TGTGCCAGCAGTCCCCCCCGAGGGCCCCAGCATTTT.

This clonotype was seen repeatedly, ten times or more. The chain links TRBV19 to TRBJ2-4; D is perhaps TRBD1 (5 bases). This CDR3 has 13 amino acids. The germline CDR1 and CDR2 sequences are LNHDA and SQIVND (reference sequence). V dropped 10 bases and J dropped 0 bases, with 10 bases sitting between them. This CDR3 is CATETEAKNIQYF. CDR3 bases: TGTGCCACCGAGACAGAAGCCAAAAACATTCAGTACTTC.

This clonotype appeared many times. CDR3 sequence: CSASLRELSYGYTF. The CDR3 coding sequence is TGCAGTGCTAGTCTCAGGGAGTTGAGCTATGGCTACACCTTC. The V and J genes are TRBV20-1 and TRBJ1-2; D perhaps matches TRBD1 (5 bases). Germline V CDR1 and CDR2: DFQATT, SNEGSKA (reference sequence). Trimming removed 3 bases from V and 4 bases from J, with 15 bases in between. This CDR3 has 14 amino acids.

This chain links TRBV2 with TRBJ1-5, with unresolved D. The CDR3 sequence is 12 residues long. V was pared by 2 bases and J by 6 bases, with 5 bases between. Per the germline V gene, CDR1 is SNHLY and CDR2 is FYNNEI. This CDR3 is CASSEISQPQHF. As DNA, the CDR3 is TGTGCCAGCAGTGAAATCTCTCAGCCCCAGCATTTT.

The V gene is TRBV28, the J gene TRBJ2-5; D may be TRBD2 (5 bases). Trimming took off 5 bases at V and 7 bases at J, with 11 bases between the two ends. CDR1 is MDHEN and CDR2 is SYDVKM in the germline V gene. This CDR3 has 12 residues. The CDR3 DNA follows: TGTGCCAGCAGTGTCGGGGTAGCGACCCAGTACTTC. Protein: CASSVGVATQYF.

This clonotype was counted many times. The V gene is TRBV7-6, the J gene TRBJ2-7, with 8 nucleotides matching TRBD2. The CDR3 has 14 residues. J was trimmed by 3 bases and V by 1 base; bases with no gene match: 2. Germline V gene lookup returns CDR1 SGHVS and CDR2 FNYEAQ. The CDR3 here is CASSLGGTSYEQYF. Written as DNA, the CDR3 is TGTGCCAGCAGCTTAGGGGGGACTAGCTACGAGCAGTACTTC.

This clonotype occurred many times. The J gene is TRBJ1-2, the V gene TRBV20-1, with unresolved D. V was cut by 5 bases and J by 8 bases, with 12 bases left in between. The CDR3 extends over 11 amino acids. Germline V gene lookup returns CDR1 DFQATT and CDR2 SNEGSKA (reference sequence). This CDR3 is CSAPRSGGYTF. The CDR3 nucleotides are TGCAGTGCTCCACGATCCGGAGGCTACACCTTC.

The table lists this clonotype with many counts. V is TRBV4-1 and J is TRBJ2-3; no definite D call. With 6 bases removed from V and 4 bases from J, the gap between germline ends came to 11 bases. This CDR3 has 13 residues. Germline V lookup: CDR1 MGHRA, CDR2 YSYEKL. CDR3: CASSRSMPDTQYF. The CDR3 DNA is TGCGCCAGCAGTCGTTCAATGCCAGATACGCAGTATTTT.

There are many counts of this clonotype. The chain joins TRBV28 to TRBJ1-1; D gene uncertain. Germline V gene lookup returns CDR1 MDHEN and CDR2 SYDVKM. V lost 5 bases to trimming and J lost 2 bases, with 15 bases between them. The CDR3 consists of 15 residues. CDR3 amino acids: CASSPTGRKNTEAFF. The CDR3 nucleotides read TGTGCCAGCAGTCCGACCGGGCGGAAAAACACTGAAGCTTTCTTT.

This clonotype was picked up many times. In DNA form, the CDR3 reads TGTGCCAGCAGCCCCCGGACAGGCGACAGCACCGGGGAGCTGTTTTTT. Translated, it gives CASSPRTGDSTGELFF. V gene TRBV3-1 combines with J gene TRBJ2-2; 7 bases line up with TRBD1. Trimming cost V 4 bases and J 4 bases; bases outside gene matches: 9. The V gene's germline CDR1 is LGHDT and CDR2 YNNKEL (reference sequence). This CDR3 is 16 amino acids long.

This clonotype was counted many times. The chain carries TRBV18 and TRBJ1-1; perhaps TRBD1 as D (6 bases). V was trimmed by 3 bases and J by 0 bases, leaving 20 bases between them. Germline V gene data show CDR1 as KGHSH and CDR2 as LQKENI. This CDR3 has 18 amino acids. The CDR3, as DNA: TGTGCCAGCTCACCTTTGGATGGGGGGCTTTTGCTGAACACTGAAGCTTTCTTT. This encodes CASSPLDGGLLLNTEAFF.

This clonotype was seen ten or more times. V is TRBV4-2 and J is TRBJ2-7; D unclear. This CDR3 region has 14 residues. Trimming shortened V by 1 base and J by 3 bases, and 10 bases separated the two germline ends. Germline V gene data show CDR1 as LGHNA and CDR2 as YNFKEQ. The CDR3, as DNA: TGTGCCAGCAGCCAAGGAGGCCCCGGCTACGAGCAGTACTTC. It encodes CASSQGGPGYEQYF.

This clonotype was observed many times. The CDR3 nucleotides are TGCAGTGCTAGTATAGCAGGGGGCAGGGGCACTGAAGCTTTCTTT. It encodes CSASIAGGRGTEAFF. The V gene is TRBV20-1, the J gene TRBJ1-1, with 8 bases fitting TRBD1. The CDR3 is 15 residues long. Germline V gene sequence: CDR1 DFQATT, CDR2 SNEGSKA (reference sequence). The V segment lost 3 bases and the J segment 4 bases; nucleotides outside the gene matches: 10.

In this sample, this clonotype turned up many times. The chain's CDR3 is CSANGEGTGITDTQYF. CDR3 DNA sequence: TGCAGTGCTAACGGGGAGGGGACAGGGATTACAGATACGCAGTATTTT. J is TRBJ2-3 and V is TRBV20-1; 9 bases are a match to TRBD1. The V segment lost 4 bases and the J segment 3 bases; nucleotides outside the gene matches: 11. Germline loops: CDR1 DFQATT, CDR2 SNEGSKA (reference sequence). The CDR3 has 16 amino acids.

This clonotype was observed at least ten times. The chain carries TRBV20-1 and TRBJ2-3; D gene unclear. V gave up 7 bases and J gave up 4 bases, with 12 bases separating them. The CDR3 extends over 12 amino acids. CDR1 is DFQATT and CDR2 is SNEGSKA in the germline V gene (reference sequence). The CDR3 spells CSGGYPPDTQYF. The DNA of the CDR3 is TGCAGTGGAGGCTATCCCCCAGATACGCAGTATTTT.